This TCR beta chain was obtained from a study of blood T cell repertoires in COVID-19. Across the study: There were acute and convalescent COVID-19 samples, and they came from the United States, Italy and Spain. Sources were T cells, B-cell-depleted T cells, or PBMCs; the material itself was cDNA or gDNA.

The CDR3 consists of 16 residues. The germline CDR1 and CDR2 sequences are MDHEN and SYDVKM. The trim removed 11 bases at V and 0 bases at J, leaving 11 bases unmatched. Study processing details: Using reference gene primer amplification, nucleated cell counts were estimated. Data came from immunoSEQ multiplex PCR; TCRdb stores just in-frame clones and leaves some out. V, J and clone size derive from that table, while D and trimming were established from the DNA sequence. This table has about 520,000 clones, 70% to 90% appearing once. This TCR came from a human donor in a cohort sampled during active COVID-19. This sequence joins TRBV28 and TRBJ2-7; the match to TRBD1 covers 12 bases. The specimen was peripheral blood. The CDR3 DNA reads as TGTGCCGGGGACAGGGGGCGCGACCCCTACTCCTACGAGCAGTACTTC. Protein sequence: CAGDRGRDPYSYEQYF. Full variable domain (rest looked up from reference TRBV28 and TRBJ2-7): DVKVTQSSRYLVKRTGEKVFLECVQDMDHENMFWYRQDPGLGLRLIYFSYDVKMKEKGDIPEGYSVSREKKERFSLILESASTNQTSMYLCAGDRGRDPYSYEQYFGPGTRLTVT.